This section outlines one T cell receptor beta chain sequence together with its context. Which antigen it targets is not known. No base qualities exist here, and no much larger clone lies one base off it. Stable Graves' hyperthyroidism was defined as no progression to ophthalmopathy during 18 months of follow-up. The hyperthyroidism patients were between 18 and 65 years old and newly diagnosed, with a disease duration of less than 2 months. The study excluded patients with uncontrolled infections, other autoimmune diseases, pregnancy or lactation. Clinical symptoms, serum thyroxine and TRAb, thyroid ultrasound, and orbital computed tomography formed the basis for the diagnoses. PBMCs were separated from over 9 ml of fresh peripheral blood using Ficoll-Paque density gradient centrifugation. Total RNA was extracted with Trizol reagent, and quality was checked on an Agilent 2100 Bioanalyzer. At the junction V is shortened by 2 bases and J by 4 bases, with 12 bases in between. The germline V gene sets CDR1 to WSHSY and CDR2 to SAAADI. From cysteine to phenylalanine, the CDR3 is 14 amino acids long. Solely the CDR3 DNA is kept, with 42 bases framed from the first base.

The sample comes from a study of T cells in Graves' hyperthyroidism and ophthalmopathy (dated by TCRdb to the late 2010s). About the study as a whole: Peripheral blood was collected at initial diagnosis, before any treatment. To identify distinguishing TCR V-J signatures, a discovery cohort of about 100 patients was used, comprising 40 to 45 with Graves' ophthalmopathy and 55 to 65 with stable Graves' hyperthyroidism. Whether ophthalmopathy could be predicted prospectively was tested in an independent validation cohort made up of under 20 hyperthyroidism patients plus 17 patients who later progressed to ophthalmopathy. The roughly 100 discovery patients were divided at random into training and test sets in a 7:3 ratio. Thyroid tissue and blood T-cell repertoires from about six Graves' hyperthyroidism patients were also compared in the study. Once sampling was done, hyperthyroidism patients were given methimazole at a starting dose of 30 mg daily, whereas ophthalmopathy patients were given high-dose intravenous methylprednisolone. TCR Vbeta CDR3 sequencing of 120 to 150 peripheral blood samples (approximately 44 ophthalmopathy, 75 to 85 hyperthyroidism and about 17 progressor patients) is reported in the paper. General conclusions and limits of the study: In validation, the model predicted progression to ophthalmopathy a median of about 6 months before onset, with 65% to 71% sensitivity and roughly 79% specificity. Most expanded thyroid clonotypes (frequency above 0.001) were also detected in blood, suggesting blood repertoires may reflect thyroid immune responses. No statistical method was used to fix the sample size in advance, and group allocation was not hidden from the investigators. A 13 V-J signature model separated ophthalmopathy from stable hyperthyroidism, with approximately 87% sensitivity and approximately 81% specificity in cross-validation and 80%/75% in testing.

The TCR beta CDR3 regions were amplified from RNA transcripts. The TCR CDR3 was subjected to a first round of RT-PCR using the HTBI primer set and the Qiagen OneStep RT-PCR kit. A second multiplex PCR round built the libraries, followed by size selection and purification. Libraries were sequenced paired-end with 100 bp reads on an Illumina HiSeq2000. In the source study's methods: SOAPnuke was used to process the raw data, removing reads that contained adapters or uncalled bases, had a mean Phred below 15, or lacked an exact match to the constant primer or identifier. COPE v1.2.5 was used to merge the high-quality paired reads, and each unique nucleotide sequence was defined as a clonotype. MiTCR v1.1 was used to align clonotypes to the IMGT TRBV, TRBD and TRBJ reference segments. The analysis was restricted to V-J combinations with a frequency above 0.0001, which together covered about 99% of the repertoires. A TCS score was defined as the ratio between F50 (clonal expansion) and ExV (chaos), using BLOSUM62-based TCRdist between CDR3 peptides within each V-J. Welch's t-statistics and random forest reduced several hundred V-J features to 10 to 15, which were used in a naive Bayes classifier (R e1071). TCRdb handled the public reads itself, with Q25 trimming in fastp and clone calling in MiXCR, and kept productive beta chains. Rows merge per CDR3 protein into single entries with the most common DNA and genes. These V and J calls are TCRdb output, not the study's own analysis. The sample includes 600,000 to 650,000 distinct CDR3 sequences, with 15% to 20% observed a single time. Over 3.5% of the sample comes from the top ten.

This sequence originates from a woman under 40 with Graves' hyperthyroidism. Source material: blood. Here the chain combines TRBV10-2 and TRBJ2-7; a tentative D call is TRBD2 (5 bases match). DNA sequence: TGCGCCAGCAGTGAGAGAGGGAACCTTTACGAGCAGTACTTC. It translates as CASSERGNLYEQYF.